A single sample is the source of the 27 T cell receptor beta chains below, sequenced in a study of post-analysis software for immune sequencing data. Their target antigens are unknown. Prepared TCR beta cDNA libraries contained unique molecular identifiers. TCRdb redid the calling of the PCR reads with MiXCR, one entry per CDR3 protein. The sample lists hundreds of thousands of distinct CDR3 sequences, less than 45% occurring once. General study points: Five or six TRBV segments appeared more often in patients than in controls, and TRBV5-6, TRBV5-1 and TRBV20-1 were among these.

The source material was blood. The receptors come from a girl aged 5 to 17 with multiple sclerosis.

The chain uses TRBV10-3 and TRBJ1-2; D ambiguous. The CDR3 is made up of 12 amino acids. Per the germline V gene, CDR1 is ENHRY and CDR2 is SYGVKD. With 6 bases removed from V and 7 bases from J, the gap between germline ends came to 12 bases. The DNA of the CDR3 is TGTGCCATCAGAATCGACGAGGGTGGCTACACCTTC. Protein: CAIRIDEGGYTF.

This chain connects TRBV11-2 to TRBJ2-1; 7 bases agree with TRBD2. CDR3 length: 13 amino acids. The V segment lost 6 bases and the J segment 6 bases; nucleotides outside the gene matches: 5. Germline V gene lookup returns CDR1 SGHAT and CDR2 FQNNGV. As DNA, the CDR3 is TGTGCCAGCAGGACGGGAGGACGCAATGAGCAGTTCTTC. This translates into CASRTGGRNEQFF.

Regarding this clonotype: A much larger clone is a single base away; this may be a read error. No conserved phenylalanine or tryptophan is present at the end of the CDR3, so a read error is the likely explanation. V gene TRBV29-1 combines with J gene TRBJ2-3, with 11 bases fitting TRBD2. V was clipped by 6 bases and J by 2 bases; unmatched bases: 10. Germline V gene data show CDR1 as SQVTM and CDR2 as ANQGSEA. The CDR3 has 16 amino acids. The CDR3 spells CSVDTRLAGSTDTQYL. The DNA of the CDR3 is TGCAGCGTGGATACGAGACTAGCGGGGTCCACAGATACGCAGTATTTG.

This chain uses TRBV20-1 with TRBJ2-1; weak D call: TRBD2 (6 bases). The ends were cut back, 0 bases at V and 5 bases at J, with 11 bases in the middle. This CDR3 contains 14 residues. The germline V gene has CDR1 DFQATT and CDR2 SNEGSKA (reference sequence). In DNA, the CDR3 is TGCAGTGCTAGAGAACCGGGACTGCACAATGAGCAGTTCTTC. The encoded protein is CSAREPGLHNEQFF.

In this sample, this clonotype turned up once. One end of the junction is discordant with germline, which a read error may explain. The chain couples TRBV5-1 to TRBJ2-1; 8 nucleotides line up with TRBD2. The CDR3 spans 15 residues. Per the germline V gene, CDR1 is SGHRS and CDR2 is YFSETQ. CDR3 sequence reads: CASSISGRRDNERFF. CDR3 nucleotide sequence: TGCGCCAGCAGCATAAGCGGGAGAAGGGACAATGAGCGGTTCTTC.

This clonotype was recorded many times. This sequence joins TRBV7-2 and TRBJ2-1, with 8 bases fitting TRBD2. Germline values: CDR1 SGHTA, CDR2 FQGNSA. V was pared by 2 bases and J by 0 bases, with 0 bases of the junction left unmatched. This CDR3 has 15 residues. CDR3 in amino acids: CASSLLAGSYNEQFF. In DNA form, the CDR3 reads TGTGCCAGCAGCTTACTAGCGGGCTCCTACAATGAGCAGTTCTTC.

The chain is built from TRBV12-5 and TRBJ2-2; TRBD1 aligns across 7 bases. Trimming at V came to 1 base and at J to 7 bases, leaving 3 bases not matched to a gene. The germline V gene has CDR1 LGHNT and CDR2 FRNRAP. This CDR3 is built from 14 residues. The CDR3 DNA reads as TGTGCTAGTGGTTTGGGGGGGACAGACGGGGAGCTGTTTTTT. It specifies CASGLGGTDGELFF.

This clonotype was seen only a few times. The rearrangement joins TRBV12-3 or TRBV12-4 to TRBJ2-1; no clear D. Trimming cost V 5 bases and J 9 bases, with 8 bases left between them. The CDR3 is made up of 11 amino acids. The DNA for the CDR3 is TGTGCCAGCAGTCCGTTCGGTGAGCAGTTCTTC. Translation: CASSPFGEQFF.

The CDR3 sequence is CASSLRTNSDPYEQFF. CDR3 coding DNA: TGCGCCAGCAGCTTGAGAACAAACTCAGATCCCTACGAGCAGTTCTTC. The chain joins TRBV5-1 to TRBJ2-1; no reliable D call. From germline, CDR1 is SGHRS and CDR2 YFSETQ. Trimming took off 1 base at V and 10 bases at J, with 21 bases between the two ends. CDR3 length: 16 amino acids.

This clonotype came up a few times. This chain links TRBV5-6 with TRBJ2-3; D not resolved. This CDR3 comprises 16 residues. Germline V CDR1 and CDR2: SGHDT, YYEEEE. V was cut by 2 bases and J by 8 bases, with 21 bases left in between. The CDR3 region has the DNA TGTGCCAGCAGCTTTCGGCAGGTCCCCTCGAAGTTTACGCAGTATTTT. Translating gives CASSFRQVPSKFTQYF.

Only a few counts were recorded for this clonotype. CDR3 loop: CASSFESPGLEWETQYF. The CDR3 DNA is TGTGCCAGCAGCTTTGAATCCCCGGGACTAGAGTGGGAGACCCAGTACTTC. The genes are TRBV11-2 and TRBJ2-5; 8 bases line up with TRBD2. J was trimmed by 5 bases and V by 3 bases; bases with no gene match: 14. CDR1 is SGHAT and CDR2 is FQNNGV in the germline V gene. The CDR3 has 17 residues.

In this sample, this clonotype turned up a few times. The chain is built from TRBV19 and TRBJ2-7; 11 nucleotides agree with TRBD2. The CDR3 has 15 residues. Germline-derived CDR1 and CDR2 are LNHDA and SQIVND (reference sequence). Trimming cost V 5 bases and J 5 bases; bases outside gene matches: 8. In nucleotides, the CDR3 is TGTGCCAGTAGTCTGGTAGCGGGAGGGATGAACGAGCAGTACTTC. Protein sequence: CASSLVAGGMNEQYF.

The chain employs TRBV7-9 and TRBJ2-7, with no clear D. V lost 5 bases and J 5 bases, leaving 16 bases between the germline ends. The CDR3 sequence is 14 residues long. CDR1 SEHNR and CDR2 FQNEAQ come from the germline V gene (reference sequence). The CDR3 DNA sequence: TGTGCCAGCAGCCCCTCCCACATATCCCACGAGCAGTACTTC. Its translation is CASSPSHISHEQYF.

This rearrangement joins TRBV28 to TRBJ2-1; TRBD1 matches 9 bases. Germline CDR1 and CDR2: MDHEN and SYDVKM. The CDR3 spans 17 residues. V was clipped by 3 bases and J by 6 bases; unmatched bases: 12. CDR3 sequence: CASSFPPGTGSGNEQFF. CDR3 coding DNA: TGTGCCAGCAGTTTTCCACCTGGGACAGGGTCGGGCAATGAGCAGTTCTTC.

This clonotype turned up a few times. This chain links TRBV7-3 with TRBJ1-1; no clear D. CDR3 size: 13 residues. The V end lost 2 bases, the J end lost 7 bases, and 11 bases lay between the germline ends. Germline V gene sequence: CDR1 SGHTA, CDR2 FQGTGA. CDR3 region: CASSLFPQDEAFF. The CDR3 region has the DNA TGTGCCAGCAGCTTATTCCCCCAGGATGAAGCTTTCTTT.

This clonotype turned up a few times. This sequence joins TRBV20-1 and TRBJ2-5; 8 bases fit TRBD1. CDR3 size: 16 residues. V was clipped by 2 bases and J by 4 bases; unmatched bases: 12. Germline CDR1 and CDR2: DFQATT and SNEGSKA (reference sequence). The CDR3 protein is CSARMAGRGRRETQYF. The DNA for the CDR3 is TGCAGTGCTAGAATGGCGGGCAGGGGGCGCAGAGAGACCCAGTACTTC.

This clonotype has only a few counts. The chain carries TRBV6-2 or TRBV6-3 and TRBJ1-2; D unresolved. This CDR3 is 12 amino acids long. The germline gives CDR1 MNHEY, CDR2 SVGEGT. Trimming pared 3 bases from V and 8 bases from J, leaving 10 bases between. CDR3 region: CASSYEALGYTF. The CDR3 nucleotides read TGTGCCAGCAGTTATGAAGCTTTGGGCTACACCTTC.

This chain connects TRBV29-1 to TRBJ2-7, with TRBD2 matching 13 bases. CDR1 and CDR2 (germline): SQVTM, ANQGSEA. The CDR3 totals 17 residues. Losses at the gene ends were 6 bases for V and 2 bases for J; bases not matched to a gene: 13. CDR3 sequence (DNA): TGCAGCGTCGCGAGGACTAGCGGGAGATCCGCCCCCTACGAGCAGTACTTC. Its protein product is CSVARTSGRSAPYEQYF.

This clonotype was counted only a few times. The chain joins TRBV10-3 to TRBJ2-7, with no clear D. The V end lost 2 bases, the J end lost 2 bases, and 4 bases lay between the germline ends. The CDR3 runs 12 residues. Germline-derived CDR1 and CDR2 are ENHRY and SYGVKD. DNA for the CDR3: TGTGCCATCAGTGAGACCACCTACGAGCAGTACTTC. Translating gives CAISETTYEQYF.

This clonotype has more than one count but fewer than ten. This rearrangement joins TRBV28 to TRBJ2-1; the match to TRBD1 covers 9 bases. This CDR3 region has 15 residues. Germline V gene lookup returns CDR1 MDHEN and CDR2 SYDVKM. V dropped 6 bases and J dropped 6; count of bases not matched to a gene: 9. The CDR3 loop is CASRNSGTGTNEQFF. The CDR3 DNA sequence: TGTGCCAGCAGAAACTCCGGGACAGGGACCAATGAGCAGTTCTTC. The full variable domain, with the rest looked up from reference TRBV28 and TRBJ2-1, is DVKVTQSSRYLVKRTGEKVFLECVQDMDHENMFWYRQDPGLGLRLIYFSYDVKMKEKGDIPEGYSVSREKKERFSLILESASTNQTSMYLCASRNSGTGTNEQFFGPGTRLTVL.

This chain connects TRBV11-3 to TRBJ2-4; no clear D. Germline assignment: CDR1 SGHNT and CDR2 YENEEA. Between the trimmed V and J ends, which lost 0 bases and 8 bases, there was a span of 8 bases. The length of the CDR3 is 13 residues. CDR3: CASSLERLDIQYF. The CDR3 DNA is TGTGCCAGCAGCTTAGAACGGTTGGACATTCAGTACTTC.

The chain combines TRBV12-3 or TRBV12-4 with TRBJ1-2; D may be TRBD1 (5 bases). The CDR3 has 13 residues. Trimming shortened V by 6 bases and J by 8 bases, and 16 bases separated the two germline ends. As DNA, the CDR3 is TGTGCCAGCAGAGTGGGGCCTGGAGAGGGCTACACCTTC. Residues: CASRVGPGEGYTF.

In this sample, this clonotype turned up once. The rearrangement uses TRBV7-2 and TRBJ2-1; possible D gene TRBD2, 6 bases. V lost 3 bases and J 6 bases, leaving 27 bases between the germline ends. CDR3 length equals 19 residues. Germline-derived CDR1 and CDR2 are SGHTA and FQGNSA. The chain's CDR3 is CASSFTRGSLDSGANEQFF. In nucleotides, the CDR3 is TGTGCCAGCAGCTTTACACGGGGGTCCCTGGATAGTGGGGCCAATGAGCAGTTCTTC.

V gene TRBV6-6 combines with J gene TRBJ2-5; D gene ambiguous. Germline values: CDR1 MNHNY, CDR2 SVGAGI (reference sequence). With 5 bases removed from V and 2 bases from J, the gap between germline ends came to 6 bases. The CDR3 length is 12 residues. CDR3 in amino acids: CASSHGQETQYF. CDR3 nucleotide sequence: TGTGCCAGCAGTCACGGGCAAGAGACCCAGTACTTC.

This clonotype was recorded many times. The genes are TRBV4-2 and TRBJ1-1; D is unresolved. V gave up 4 bases and J gave up 0 bases, with 9 bases separating them. In germline, CDR1 is LGHNA, CDR2 YNFKEQ. There are 14 residues in the CDR3. The CDR3 is CASSLDVMNTEAFF. The CDR3 nucleotides read TGTGCCAGCAGCCTCGATGTTATGAACACTGAAGCTTTCTTT.

This chain uses TRBV7-3 with TRBJ2-6; no firm D call. Germline loops: CDR1 SGHTA, CDR2 FQGTGA. V shed 1 base and J shed 0 bases, with 13 bases lying between them. This CDR3 is 18 amino acids long. The CDR3 DNA sequence: TGTGCCAGCAGCTTAAGGGGTCTCGGTACCTCTGGGGCCAACGTCCTGACTTTC. Translated: CASSLRGLGTSGANVLTF.

The chain is built from TRBV4-3 and TRBJ2-7; 11 nucleotides match TRBD1. The J call may be in error: the DNA end matches TRBJ2-5 better. CDR3 length equals 16 residues. Per the germline V gene, CDR1 is LGHNA and CDR2 is YSLEER. The CDR3, as DNA: TGCGCCAGCAGCCAAGAGGACAGGGGGCATGGGGAGACCCAGTACTTC. It codes for CASSQEDRGHGETQYF.